Each of the 3 T cell receptor beta chains below was sequenced from the same sample in a study of response to subunit inactivated influenza vaccine. Each CDR3 protein gets one entry after TCRdb re-called the RT-PCR reads with MiXCR. The repertoire holds 650,000 to 700,000 distinct CDR3 sequences, with 15% to 18% as singletons. The input for sequencing was PBMCs from blood, taken roughly 12 days after vaccination. The receptors were sampled from a man between 45 and 60 years old who received an inactivated influenza vaccine.

In its sample, this clonotype was seen a few times. V and J are TRBV2 and TRBJ1-2; D possibly corresponds to TRBD1 (6 bases). The CDR3 consists of 13 residues. V lost 6 bases, J lost 8 bases, and 16 bases lay in between. Germline V CDR1 and CDR2: SNHLY, FYNNEI. The CDR3 sequence: CASRDGTRRGYTF. In DNA form, the CDR3 reads TGTGCCAGCAGGGACGGGACAAGGAGAGGCTACACCTTC.

V usage is TRBV18 and J usage is TRBJ2-1; TRBD2 matches at 7 bases. J gave up 7 bases and V 0 bases, and 12 bases lay outside the gene matches. Germline assignment: CDR1 KGHSH and CDR2 LQKENI. The CDR3 extends over 17 amino acids. The CDR3 DNA follows: TGTGCCAGCTCACCACCATCATTAGGCGGGAGTACGAATGAGCAGTTCTTC. It yields the protein CASSPPSLGGSTNEQFF.

This rearrangement joins TRBV4-2 to TRBJ1-5; TRBD1 is a possible D gene (6 bases). CDR3 length: 16 residues. With 0 bases removed from V and 2 bases from J, the gap between germline ends came to 11 bases. Germline assignment: CDR1 LGHNA and CDR2 YNFKEQ. The CDR3 reads CASSQERGGGNQPQHF. The CDR3 DNA reads TGTGCCAGCAGCCAAGAACGCGGGGGCGGCAATCAGCCCCAGCATTTT.